The entry below gives a single T cell receptor beta chain sequence along with its context. These data originate in a study of cytomegalovirus exposure and HLA in healthy donors. Germline V gene data show CDR1 as SGHDT and CDR2 as YYEEEE. J gave up 6 bases and V 0 bases, and 9 bases lay outside the gene matches. This CDR3 has 16 residues. Assay: immunoSEQ multiplex PCR; the TCRdb copy retains only in-frame clones and omits some. Found here are about 74,000 clones, around 94% of them singletons; the top ten hold 1.9%. This chain uses TRBV5-6 with TRBJ1-5, with TRBD1 matching 7 bases. This receptor was identified in a woman aged 18-35 years in good health and CMV-seropositive. Input material: PBMCs. The CDR3 protein is CASSLAGQVVSQPQHF. The CDR3 region has the DNA TGTGCCAGCAGCTTGGCCGGACAGGTCGTGAGTCAGCCCCAGCATTTT.